There are a few counts of the clone carrying this T cell receptor (beta chain). This record belongs to a study of cytomegalovirus exposure and HLA in healthy donors. PCR was performed using 60 Vbeta and 13 Jbeta primers. The data were produced by immunoSEQ multiplex PCR, yet TCRdb's version contains in-frame clones alone and is incomplete. The repertoire includes roughly 170,000 clones, more than 80% of them detected once, and around 5% sits in the top ten. This CDR3 is 14 amino acids long. Trimming shortened V by 5 bases and J by 8 bases, and 18 bases separated the two germline ends. The germline CDR1 and CDR2 sequences are SEHNR and FQNEAQ (reference sequence).

What was sequenced was PBMCs. This chain links TRBV7-9 with TRBJ1-2; D is uncertain. This receptor was obtained from a man aged 18 to 35 in good health and CMV-seronegative. Written as DNA, the CDR3 is TGTGCCAGCAGCGGACGAGGGAAGGTGGAAGGCTACACCTTC. Translating gives CASSGRGKVEGYTF.